This TCR beta chain was observed in a study of blood T cells in healthy people across ages. Study-level results: There were more naive CD4+ cells and higher diversity in long-lived donors than in aged donors. Roughly linearly, TCR beta diversity per million T cells fell as age increased.

Through a sample-barcoded 5' primer and a J-beta primer mix, a second PCR was run for roughly 7 to 12 cycles. Each TCR beta cDNA got a 12-nucleotide random molecular identifier. TCRdb re-called the 5' RACE reads through MiXCR, storing one row per CDR3 protein. The sample has around 620,000 distinct CDR3 sequences; roughly 29% are singletons. At least 5.5 micrograms of total RNA were extracted per sample. On this clonotype: What it recognizes is unknown.

The sequence derives from a woman between 70 and 85 years old in good health. The sequenced material came from blood.

In DNA form, the CDR3 reads TGTGCCAGCAGCCCGGACAGGGGAACTGGTGGGGCCAACGTCCTGACTTTC. Residues: CASSPDRGTGGANVLTF. V and J are TRBV6-1 and TRBJ2-6; 9 nucleotides line up with TRBD1. CDR1 is MNHNS, CDR2 SASEGT, per germline. This CDR3 contains 17 residues. V shed 6 bases and J 3 bases; nucleotides not matched to a gene: 9.